This entry concerns a single TCR beta chain. What it binds is unknown. The CDR3 is 16 amino acids. CDR1 SGDLS and CDR2 YYNGEE come from the germline V gene. V was cut by 0 bases and J by 3 bases, with 13 bases left in between. This sample was included in a study of T cell responses to AZD1222 COVID-19 vaccine. Study observations and caveats: Sampling that yielded the repertoires occurred only after the peak T cell response. Spike-spanning, vaccine-associated CD4 TCRs were dominant at 160-218 and 743-854. Two AZD1222 administrations were followed by greater Spike-specific TCR breadth and depth. Per reports, nearly half of all spike-specific TCRs target regions that are unmutated in variants.

Generated by immunoSEQ multiplex PCR, the TCRdb table keeps only in-frame clones and is missing some. The repertoire holds nearly 110,000 clones, with approximately 89% as singletons. The sample was peripheral blood, taken on day 0 of AZD1222 vaccination. This clonotype originated in an adult in good health. V is TRBV9 and J is TRBJ1-3, with TRBD1 as a possible D gene (5 bases). Here the CDR3 reads CASSVGVGENGNTIYF. The CDR3 nucleotides read TGTGCCAGCAGCGTAGGGGTAGGGGAAAATGGAAACACCATATATTTT.